This TCR beta chain originates from a study of shared clonotypes between healthy human individuals. Study in general: Donor ages ranged 18 to 49 years: a couple of women, a few men.

Naive-designated CD8 cells lacked CD45RO, were positively enriched for CCR7, and omitted terminally differentiated effector memory CD45RA+ cells. Broader study findings: Shared clonotypes across all four donors exceeded non-shared ones in generation probability. In having few donors, the study represented limited genetic and exposure-history diversity.

Note on this clone: Antigen unknown.

Genomic DNA (from each subset) was split evenly across several immunoSEQ plates. Clones were read by immunoSEQ multiplex PCR, and TCRdb kept only the in-frame ones, dropping some. The data contain hundreds of thousands of clones, roughly 95% of them singletons. J gave up 4 bases and V 6 bases, and 4 bases lay outside the gene matches. This CDR3 comprises 14 residues. Per germline, CDR1 SGHRS and CDR2 YFSETQ. Sequencing was done on a sample of naive CD8+ T cells sorted from blood. The chain joins TRBV5-1 to TRBJ2-5; 12 bases match TRBD1. This receptor was obtained from a woman in her twenties or thirties in good health. Written as DNA, the CDR3 is TGCGCCAGCACCGGGACAGGGGGCCCAGAGACCCAGTACTTC. Residues: CASTGTGGPETQYF.